This T cell receptor beta chain emerged from a study of identifying expanded T cells in peripheral blood. Profiled with immunoSEQ multiplex PCR; TCRdb holds only in-frame clones, not every one. The sample consists of some 100,000 clones, 87% of them appearing once. This clone was detected only once. This sequence was found in a person between 18 and 70 years old in good health. Sequencing used blood.

CDR3 DNA: TGTGCCATCAGCGGGACTAGCGGAGGCTACGAGCAGTACTTC. The encoded protein is CAISGTSGGYEQYF. This rearrangement joins TRBV10-3 to TRBJ2-7, with TRBD2 matching over 11 bases. Germline loops: CDR1 ENHRY, CDR2 SYGVKD. The CDR3 extends over 14 amino acids. J was trimmed by 3 bases and V by 6 bases; bases with no gene match: 4.